Listed here are 22 T cell receptor beta chains from one sample, sequenced in a study of shared clonotypes between healthy human individuals. Using immunoSEQ multiplex PCR, the repertoire was profiled, and TCRdb retains in-frame clones only, with some absent. The repertoire has some 650,000 clones, roughly 97% of them found once; the top ten carry 0.055% to 0.07%. The sample taken for sequencing was naive CD4+ T cells sorted from blood. Subset indicated: CD45RA+ positively selected. The receptors stem from a woman in her 30s in good health.

The V call is TRBV6-1, the J call TRBJ1-1, with a possible D match to TRBD1 (6 bases). Trimming took off 0 bases at V and 6 bases at J, with 17 bases between the two ends. The length of the CDR3 is 16 residues. Germline V gives CDR1 MNHNS, CDR2 SASEGT. In nucleotides, the CDR3 is TGTGCCAGCAGTGAAGCGCTTCTACAGGGTAAGGCTGAAGCTTTCTTT. As protein: CASSEALLQGKAEAFF.

This clone was detected only once. This chain joins TRBV5-4 and TRBJ2-1; maybe TRBD2 (6 bases). Germline lookup yields CDR1 SGHNT and CDR2 YYREEE (reference sequence). The CDR3 runs 16 residues. With 0 bases removed from V and 2 bases from J, the gap between germline ends came to 12 bases. CDR3 loop: CASSLGGVSTYNEQFF. The CDR3, as DNA: TGTGCCAGCAGCTTGGGGGGGGTCAGCACCTACAATGAGCAGTTCTTC. The full variable domain, its missing parts supplied by reference TRBV5-4 and TRBJ2-1, is ETGVTQSPTHLIKTRGQQVTLRCSSQSGHNTVSWYQQALGQGPQFIFQYYREEENGRGNFPPRFSGLQFPNYSSELNVNALELDDSALYLCASSLGGVSTYNEQFFGPGTRLTVL.

This sequence joins TRBV4-2 and TRBJ2-3, with 12 bases identical to TRBD2. V shed 0 bases, J shed 2 bases, and the junction held 3 bases outside the gene matches. There are 17 residues in the CDR3. Germline CDR1 reads LGHNA; CDR2 reads YNFKEQ. This CDR3 reads CASSQDRTSGTTDTQYF. The CDR3 coding sequence is TGTGCCAGCAGCCAAGATAGGACTAGCGGGACCACAGATACGCAGTATTTT.

This clone has only one observation. The chain links TRBV6-1 to TRBJ2-7; weak D call: TRBD2 (5 bases). The CDR3 totals 13 residues. Germline CDR1 MNHNS, CDR2 SASEGT. V lost 4 bases, J lost 7 bases, and 14 bases lay in between. CDR3 loop: CASSALDREEQYF. CDR3 DNA sequence: TGTGCCAGCAGTGCCCTGGATCGGGAAGAGCAGTACTTC.

The chain has TRBV28 and TRBJ2-2; D is perhaps TRBD2 (7 bases). This CDR3 spans 17 amino acids. V was trimmed by 8 bases and J by 2 bases, leaving 21 bases between them. In germline, CDR1 is MDHEN, CDR2 SYDVKM. The CDR3 nucleotides read TGTGCCAGCGGGCGCGGGGGCCCCCGGACAAACACCGGGGAGCTGTTTTTT. Protein sequence: CASGRGGPRTNTGELFF.

The gene calls are TRBV7-2 and TRBJ2-5; D might be TRBD2 (5 bases). The CDR3 length is 14 residues. Germline V gives CDR1 SGHTA, CDR2 FQGNSA. Trimming stripped 5 bases from V and 5 bases from J, with 15 bases between. CDR3 region: CASSPPGWTETQYF. CDR3 bases: TGTGCCAGCAGCCCCCCGGGGTGGACGGAGACCCAGTACTTC.

As for this clone: This sample also contains other DNA sequences that code for the same CDR3. The chain has TRBV19 and TRBJ2-5, with D possibly being TRBD1 (5 bases). Germline CDR1 reads LNHDA; CDR2 reads SQIVND (reference sequence). Deletions cut 5 bases from V and 5 bases from J, with 6 bases between. This CDR3 is 11 amino acids long. The CDR3 nucleotides read TGTGCCAGTAGTCCAGGGGAGACCCAGTACTTC. This gives the protein CASSPGETQYF.

The chain recombines TRBV28 with TRBJ2-7, with 9 bases identical to TRBD2. CDR1 and CDR2 (germline): MDHEN, SYDVKM. J was trimmed by 4 bases and V by 4 bases; bases with no gene match: 8. CDR3 length: 15 residues. CDR3 nucleotides: TGTGCCAGCAGTTCCCCGGGACTAGCTCCATACGAGCAGTACTTC. Its protein is CASSSPGLAPYEQYF.

The chain employs TRBV19 and TRBJ2-7; 10 bases fit TRBD1. V lost 4 bases and J lost 2; bases outside the gene matches: 5. This CDR3 has 15 residues. Germline V gene lookup returns CDR1 LNHDA and CDR2 SQIVND (reference sequence). The CDR3 protein is CASSTRTGGTYEQYF. The CDR3 DNA reads TGTGCCAGTAGTACCCGGACAGGGGGGACCTACGAGCAGTACTTC.

This clone was detected only once. The chain recombines TRBV18 with TRBJ2-2; D gene unclear. The CDR3 sequence is 17 residues long. The germline V gene has CDR1 KGHSH and CDR2 LQKENI. V lost 3 bases and J 3 bases, leaving 17 bases between the germline ends. Written as DNA, the CDR3 is TGTGCCAGCTCACCCTTCAGTGGGCAGATGTACACCGGGGAGCTGTTTTTT. This translates into CASSPFSGQMYTGELFF. Looking up the rest from reference TRBV18 and TRBJ2-2 gives the full variable domain: NAGVMQNPRHLVRRRGQEARLRCSPMKGHSHVYWYRQLPEEGLKFMVYLQKENIIDESGMPKERFSAEFPKEGPSILRIQQVVRGDSAAYFCASSPFSGQMYTGELFFGEGSRLTVL.

The CDR3 sequence: CASSDRQGSYNEQFF. DNA of the CDR3: TGTGCCAGCAGTGACCGACAGGGCTCCTACAATGAGCAGTTCTTC. The chain carries TRBV6-1 and TRBJ2-1; 7 nucleotides match TRBD1. CDR1 and CDR2 from the germline V gene are MNHNS and SASEGT. The trim removed 3 bases at V and 0 bases at J, leaving 2 bases unmatched. The CDR3 consists of 15 residues.

The V gene is TRBV9, the J gene TRBJ2-3; D not resolved. The V end lost 0 bases, the J end lost 2 bases, and 10 bases lay between the germline ends. There are 15 residues in the CDR3. Germline CDR1 is SGDLS and CDR2 is YYNGEE. The CDR3 here is CASSVDVSFTDTQYF. The CDR3 coding sequence is TGTGCCAGCAGCGTAGACGTCAGTTTCACAGATACGCAGTATTTT.

As regards this clone: This sample also contains other DNA sequences that code for the same CDR3. V usage is TRBV18 and J usage is TRBJ1-1; D gene uncertain. The CDR3 loop spans 12 amino acids. The germline CDR1 and CDR2 sequences are KGHSH and LQKENI. V was shortened by 1 base and J by 1 base, with 1 base between the two germline ends. The CDR3 DNA is TGTGCCAGCTCACCACAGAACACTGAAGCTTTCTTT. Its translation: CASSPQNTEAFF.

This rearrangement joins TRBV19 to TRBJ1-1; the match to TRBD1 covers 10 bases. The CDR3 sequence is 14 residues long. J was trimmed by 4 bases and V by 3 bases; bases with no gene match: 2. Germline CDR1 and CDR2: LNHDA and SQIVND (reference sequence). The CDR3: CASSMTGGGTEAFF. The CDR3 nucleotides are TGTGCCAGTAGTATGACAGGGGGCGGCACTGAAGCTTTCTTT.

The chain couples TRBV9 to TRBJ2-2; a possible D gene is TRBD2 (6 bases). V was shortened by 0 bases and J by 2 bases, with 11 bases between the two germline ends. The CDR3 spans 16 residues. Germline CDR1 and CDR2: SGDLS and YYNGEE. The CDR3 here is CASSVAAGPNTGELFF. The CDR3 nucleotides read TGTGCCAGCAGCGTAGCCGCGGGACCAAACACCGGGGAGCTGTTTTTT.

The chain uses TRBV9 and TRBJ2-3; 7 positions match TRBD2. Germline CDR1 reads SGDLS; CDR2 reads YYNGEE. There are 14 residues in the CDR3. J lost 5 bases, V lost 0 bases, and 3 bases had no gene match. The CDR3 bases are TGTGCCAGCAGCGTAGTGGCGGGGGAAGATACGCAGTATTTT. Encoded protein: CASSVVAGEDTQYF.

V and J are TRBV6-4 and TRBJ2-2, with 8 bases identical to TRBD1. After removal of 7 bases from V and 1 base from J, the junction contained 2 bases not matched to a gene. The length of the CDR3 is 14 residues. CDR1 and CDR2 from the germline V gene are MRHNA and SNTAGT. For the CDR3, the DNA is TGTGCCAGCACGACAGGGGTGAACACCGGGGAGCTGTTTTTT. It yields the protein CASTTGVNTGELFF.

The genes are TRBV10-2 and TRBJ2-5; D gene ambiguous. The CDR3 has 17 amino acids. CDR1 is WSHSY, CDR2 SAAADI, per germline. V lost 2 bases and J 0 bases, leaving 16 bases between the germline ends. The CDR3 nucleotides read TGCGCCAGCAGTGAGGGGCGTGCGGTTCAGTACCAAGAGACCCAGTACTTC. This codes for CASSEGRAVQYQETQYF.

Note on this clone: In the same sample, other DNA sequences code for this CDR3. The chain joins TRBV6-5 to TRBJ2-3; no firm D call. This CDR3 contains 11 residues. Trimming pared 1 base from V and 5 bases from J, leaving 1 base between. The V gene's germline CDR1 is MNHEY and CDR2 SVGAGI. The CDR3 bases are TGTGCCAGCAGTTACTTAGATACGCAGTATTTT. Residues: CASSYLDTQYF.

For this clone: The sample holds other DNA sequences that translate to the same CDR3. V is TRBV28 and J is TRBJ2-2; D unclear. Trimming removed 6 bases from V and 8 bases from J, with 7 bases in between. Germline-derived CDR1 and CDR2 are MDHEN and SYDVKM. There are 11 residues in the CDR3. Here the CDR3 reads CASSLTGELFF. The CDR3 DNA reads as TGTGCCAGCAGCCTGACGGGGGAGCTGTTTTTT.

The chain combines TRBV13 with TRBJ2-3; 9 bases match TRBD1. The germline V gene has CDR1 PRHDT and CDR2 FYEKMQ (reference sequence). V was pared by 4 bases and J by 0 bases, with 11 bases of the junction left unmatched. This CDR3 is built from 18 residues. CDR3 DNA sequence: TGTGCCAGCAGCTCAATAGGGGACAGGGCATCGAGCACAGATACGCAGTATTTT. This encodes CASSSIGDRASSTDTQYF.

This chain uses TRBV5-6 with TRBJ2-4; possibly TRBD2 for D (6 bases). Germline V gene data show CDR1 as SGHDT and CDR2 as YYEEEE. Trimming left V 4 bases short and J 5 bases short, with 13 bases between. This CDR3 has 14 residues. In DNA, the CDR3 is TGTGCCAGCAGCATCTGGACTACGGAAAACATTCAGTACTTC. Translating gives CASSIWTTENIQYF.